This T cell receptor (beta chain) originates from a study of T cells in Graves' hyperthyroidism and ophthalmopathy. Study-wide results and caveats: A model using 13 V-J features told ophthalmopathy apart from stable hyperthyroidism. In blood, most of the thyroid clonotypes expanded above 0.001 were also present.

Details on this clonotype: Its target is not known.

TCR beta CDR3 regions were amplified from RNA. A first-round RT-PCR of the TCR CDR3 used the HTBI primer set. Each CDR3 protein is one row after TCRdb ran MiXCR on the multiplex PCR reads. Of 340,000 or so distinct CDR3 sequences in the sample, over 15% were seen once. The CDR3 sequence is 15 residues long. The germline CDR1 and CDR2 sequences are MGHRA and YSYEKL. Losses at the gene ends were 4 bases for V and 5 bases for J; bases not matched to a gene: 11. Diagnoses were established using clinical symptoms, serum thyroxine and TRAb, thyroid ultrasound and orbital computed tomography. It was roughly 10 ml of fresh peripheral blood that supplied the PBMCs.

Sequencing was done on a sample of blood. This receptor was taken from a man aged 30 to 39 with Graves' hyperthyroidism. The chain is built from TRBV4-1 and TRBJ2-7; TRBD1 matches 7 bases. CDR3 in DNA: TGCGCCAGCAGCCTAGCCCGGGACAGACTTGACGAGCAGTACTTC. It translates to CASSLARDRLDEQYF.